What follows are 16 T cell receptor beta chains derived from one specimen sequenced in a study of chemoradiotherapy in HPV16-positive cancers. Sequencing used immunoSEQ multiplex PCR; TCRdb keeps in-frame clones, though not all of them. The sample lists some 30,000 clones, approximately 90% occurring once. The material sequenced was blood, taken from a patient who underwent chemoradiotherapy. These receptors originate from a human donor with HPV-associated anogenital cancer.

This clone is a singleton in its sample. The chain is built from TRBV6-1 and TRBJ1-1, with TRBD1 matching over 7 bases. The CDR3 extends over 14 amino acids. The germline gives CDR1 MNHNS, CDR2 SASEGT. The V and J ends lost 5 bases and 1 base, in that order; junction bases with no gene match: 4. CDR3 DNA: TGTGCCAGCAGTATAAGACAGGGGAACACTGAAGCTTTCTTT. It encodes CASSIRQGNTEAFF.

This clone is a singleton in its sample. The CDR3 coding sequence is TGTGCCAGCAGCTTTATCCAGGGTGGCGGCTACACCTTC. This translates into CASSFIQGGGYTF. The rearrangement uses TRBV11-1 and TRBJ1-2; perhaps TRBD1 as D (5 bases). The ends were cut back, 3 bases at V and 8 bases at J, with 13 bases in the middle. Germline CDR1 SGHAT, CDR2 FQDESV (reference sequence). This CDR3 is built from 13 residues.

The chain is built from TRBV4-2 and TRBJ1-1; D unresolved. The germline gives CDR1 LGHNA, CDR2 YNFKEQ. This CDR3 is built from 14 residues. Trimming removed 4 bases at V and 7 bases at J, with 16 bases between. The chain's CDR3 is CASSLVVNPGEAFF. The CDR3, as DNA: TGTGCCAGCAGCCTCGTGGTAAATCCAGGTGAAGCTTTCTTT.

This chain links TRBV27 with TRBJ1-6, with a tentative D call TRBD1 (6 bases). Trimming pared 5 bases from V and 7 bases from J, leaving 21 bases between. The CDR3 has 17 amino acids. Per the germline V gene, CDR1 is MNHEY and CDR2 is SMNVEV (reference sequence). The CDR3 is CASSRGDWTEPNSPLHF. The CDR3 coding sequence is TGTGCCAGCAGTAGGGGGGATTGGACAGAACCAAATTCACCCCTCCACTTT.

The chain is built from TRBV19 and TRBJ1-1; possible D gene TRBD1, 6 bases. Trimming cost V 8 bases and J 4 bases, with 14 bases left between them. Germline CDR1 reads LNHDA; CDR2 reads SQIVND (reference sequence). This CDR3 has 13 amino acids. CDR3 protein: CASGYRGATEAFF. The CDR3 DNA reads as TGTGCCAGTGGGTACCGGGGGGCCACTGAAGCTTTCTTT.

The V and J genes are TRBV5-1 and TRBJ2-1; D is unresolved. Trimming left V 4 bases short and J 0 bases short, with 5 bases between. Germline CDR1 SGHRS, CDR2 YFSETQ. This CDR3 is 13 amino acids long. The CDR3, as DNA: TGCGCCAGCAGCGCGAGCTCCTACAATGAGCAGTTCTTC. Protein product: CASSASSYNEQFF.

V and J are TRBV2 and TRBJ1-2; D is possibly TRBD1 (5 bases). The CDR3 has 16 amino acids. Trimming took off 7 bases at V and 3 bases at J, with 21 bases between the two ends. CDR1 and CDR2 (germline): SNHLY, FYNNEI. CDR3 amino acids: CASTLGEGMGDYGYTF. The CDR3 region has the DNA TGTGCCAGCACCCTGGGAGAGGGGATGGGGGACTATGGCTACACCTTC.

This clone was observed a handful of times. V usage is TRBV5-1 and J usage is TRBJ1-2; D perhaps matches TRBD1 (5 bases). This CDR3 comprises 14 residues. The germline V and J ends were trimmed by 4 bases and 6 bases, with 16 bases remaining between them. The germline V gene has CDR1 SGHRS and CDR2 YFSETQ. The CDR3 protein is CASSVEGTSNGYTF. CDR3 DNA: TGCGCCAGCAGCGTCGAAGGGACTTCGAATGGCTACACCTTC.

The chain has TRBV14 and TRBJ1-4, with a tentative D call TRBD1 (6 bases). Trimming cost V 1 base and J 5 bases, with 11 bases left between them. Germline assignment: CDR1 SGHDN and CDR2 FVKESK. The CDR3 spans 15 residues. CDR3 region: CASSQARGRNEKLFF. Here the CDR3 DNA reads TGTGCCAGCAGCCAAGCCAGGGGCCGGAATGAAAAACTGTTTTTT.

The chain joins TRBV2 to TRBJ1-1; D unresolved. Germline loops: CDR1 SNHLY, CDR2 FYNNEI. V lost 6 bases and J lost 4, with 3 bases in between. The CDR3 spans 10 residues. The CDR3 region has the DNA TGTGCCAGCAGACTCACTGAAGCTTTCTTT. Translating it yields CASRLTEAFF.

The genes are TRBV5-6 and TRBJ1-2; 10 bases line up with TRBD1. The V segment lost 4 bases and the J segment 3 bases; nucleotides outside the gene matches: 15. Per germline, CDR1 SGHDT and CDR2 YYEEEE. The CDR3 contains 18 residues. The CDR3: CASSAAGTGAGDYYGYTF. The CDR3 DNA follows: TGTGCCAGCAGCGCCGCCGGGACAGGGGCGGGGGATTACTATGGCTACACCTTC.

The CDR3 DNA sequence: TGTGCCAGCACCGCGACGTGGGGAAGCCACGAGCAGTACTTC. The encoded protein is CASTATWGSHEQYF. This sequence joins TRBV7-9 and TRBJ2-7; D gene ambiguous. The length of the CDR3 is 14 residues. V shed 7 bases and J shed 5 bases, with 18 bases lying between them. CDR1 and CDR2 from the germline V gene are SEHNR and FQNEAQ (reference sequence).

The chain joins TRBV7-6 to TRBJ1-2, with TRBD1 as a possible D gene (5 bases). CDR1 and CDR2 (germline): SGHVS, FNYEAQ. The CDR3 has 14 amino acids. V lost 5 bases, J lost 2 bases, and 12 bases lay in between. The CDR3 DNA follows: TGTGCCAGCAGCCTGCAGCCAGGGAACTATGGCTACACCTTC. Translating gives CASSLQPGNYGYTF.

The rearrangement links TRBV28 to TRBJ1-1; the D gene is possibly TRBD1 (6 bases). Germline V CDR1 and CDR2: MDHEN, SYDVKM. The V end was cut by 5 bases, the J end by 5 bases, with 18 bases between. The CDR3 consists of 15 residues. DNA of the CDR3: TGTGCCAGCAGTCTAATCGGCGGGGGGCAGACTGAAGCTTTCTTT. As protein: CASSLIGGGQTEAFF.

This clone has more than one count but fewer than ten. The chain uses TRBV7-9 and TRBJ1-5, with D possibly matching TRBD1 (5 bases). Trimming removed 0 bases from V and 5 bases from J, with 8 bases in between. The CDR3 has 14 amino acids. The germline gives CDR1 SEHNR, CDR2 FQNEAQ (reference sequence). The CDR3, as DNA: TGTGCCAGCAGCTTAGCGATAGGGGATCAGCCCCAGCATTTT. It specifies CASSLAIGDQPQHF.

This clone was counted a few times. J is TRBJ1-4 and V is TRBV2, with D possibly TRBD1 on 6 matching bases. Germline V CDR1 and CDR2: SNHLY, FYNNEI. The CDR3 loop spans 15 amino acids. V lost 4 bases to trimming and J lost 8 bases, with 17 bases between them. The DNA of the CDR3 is TGTGCCAGCAGTGCTCCGGGGGCGGGAAACGAAAAACTGTTTTTT. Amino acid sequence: CASSAPGAGNEKLFF.